The 21 T cell receptor beta chains given below trace back to one sample, sequenced in a study of response to subunit inactivated influenza vaccine. From the RT-PCR reads, TCRdb called clonotypes with MiXCR, one entry per CDR3 protein. Among approximately 500,000 distinct CDR3 sequences listed, 11% to 15% were seen once. The material was PBMCs from blood, obtained 11 to 12 days after vaccination. The receptors come from a man aged 50-59 years who received an inactivated influenza vaccine.

This clonotype was observed a few times. The chain uses TRBV5-6 and TRBJ2-7; no firm D call. The CDR3 length is 13 residues. Trimming took 0 bases from V and 7 from J, leaving 11 bases between them. Germline values: CDR1 SGHDT, CDR2 YYEEEE. CDR3 protein: CASSLVTGREQYF. The CDR3 bases are TGTGCCAGCAGCTTGGTGACCGGCAGGGAGCAGTACTTC.

This chain links TRBV5-5 with TRBJ1-5, with D tentatively TRBD1 (6 bases). The CDR3 is 15 amino acids. In germline, CDR1 is SGHKS, CDR2 YYEKEE (reference sequence). V was pared by 2 bases and J by 6 bases, with 15 bases between. CDR3 coding DNA: TGTGCCAGCAGCTTCACGTATCAGGGGAGTCAGCCCCAGCATTTT. Residues: CASSFTYQGSQPQHF.

This clonotype has just a few counts. The chain recombines TRBV10-3 with TRBJ1-1; perhaps TRBD1 as D (6 bases). The germline V gene encodes CDR1 ENHRY and CDR2 SYGVKD. V lost 0 bases to trimming and J lost 3 bases, with 14 bases between them. CDR3 length: 16 residues. In nucleotides, the CDR3 is TGTGCCATCAGTGAGTCTAGCGGGACAATATACACTGAAGCTTTCTTT. Its protein product is CAISESSGTIYTEAFF.

The chain recombines TRBV20-1 with TRBJ2-4, with D possibly being TRBD1 or TRBD2 (5 bases each). Trimming left V 0 bases short and J 5 bases short, with 11 bases between. Germline V gene data show CDR1 as DFQATT and CDR2 as SNEGSKA (reference sequence). The CDR3 loop spans 14 amino acids. The CDR3 is CSARDPGPENIQYF. DNA for the CDR3: TGCAGTGCTAGAGATCCGGGACCCGAAAACATTCAGTACTTC.

This clonotype was seen a handful of times. The chain uses TRBV28 and TRBJ1-1, with D unresolved. The CDR3 length is 13 residues. Germline CDR1 is MDHEN and CDR2 is SYDVKM. V lost 5 bases and J lost 11, with 18 bases in between. Here the CDR3 DNA reads TGTGCCAGCAGTCTACCGGACCGTTTTGCGGCTTTCTTT. Translation gives CASSLPDRFAAFF.

The chain has TRBV28 and TRBJ2-7; D is uncertain. CDR3 length: 14 amino acids. V lost 3 bases and J 4 bases, leaving 13 bases between the germline ends. Per germline, CDR1 MDHEN and CDR2 SYDVKM. The CDR3 protein is CASSFPLRLYEQYF. DNA of the CDR3: TGTGCCAGCAGTTTCCCTCTTCGACTGTACGAGCAGTACTTC.

This clonotype was observed a handful of times. The V call is TRBV3-1, the J call TRBJ2-7; D call uncertain. The V end was cut by 1 base, the J end by 0 bases, with 7 bases between. The CDR3 is 14 amino acids. Looked up from germline, CDR1 is LGHDT and CDR2 is YNNKEL (reference sequence). CDR3 bases: TGTGCCAGCAGCCAAGGGGCGGACTCCTACGAGCAGTACTTC. Translating gives CASSQGADSYEQYF.

Regarding this clonotype: A much larger clone lies one base from this, so it may be a read error. V is TRBV6-1 and J is TRBJ1-2, with a possible D match to TRBD1 (5 bases). Per the germline V gene, CDR1 is MNHNS and CDR2 is SASEGT. The ends were cut back, 5 bases at V and 7 bases at J, with 20 bases in the middle. CDR3 size: 15 residues. CDR3 sequence reads: CASSTPDSEKGGYTF. The CDR3 region has the DNA TGTGCCAGCAGTACCCCAGACAGTGAAAAGGGTGGCTACACCTTC.

This clonotype was detected only a few times. The chain links TRBV6-5 to TRBJ1-1, with D perhaps matching TRBD1 (5 bases). Trimming removed 1 base at V and 4 bases at J, with 10 bases between. Germline V gene data show CDR1 as MNHEY and CDR2 as SVGAGI. The CDR3 sequence is 14 residues long. CDR3 coding DNA: TGTGCCAGCAGTTACTTTCAGGGTCCCACTGAAGCTTTCTTT. This codes for CASSYFQGPTEAFF.

This clonotype was detected only a few times. The V and J genes are TRBV29-1 and TRBJ2-7; D not certain. V gave up 4 bases and J gave up 3 bases, with 10 bases separating them. Germline CDR1 reads SQVTM; CDR2 reads ANQGSEA. This CDR3 region has 12 residues. The CDR3 region is CSVVRGVYEQYF. The CDR3 DNA reads as TGCAGCGTTGTACGTGGCGTCTACGAGCAGTACTTC.

This clonotype was observed at least ten times. The chain carries TRBV29-1 and TRBJ1-1; 9 positions agree with TRBD1. J gave up 5 bases and V 5 bases, and 6 bases lay outside the gene matches. The CDR3 runs to 13 residues. Germline V gene data show CDR1 as SQVTM and CDR2 as ANQGSEA. The CDR3: CSVPGQGSTEAFF. CDR3 coding DNA: TGCAGCGTTCCCGGACAGGGGAGTACTGAAGCTTTCTTT.

This clonotype was detected a few times. The J gene is TRBJ2-1, the V gene TRBV4-3; D is undetermined. The V and J ends lost 0 bases and 7 bases respectively, with 7 bases between them. Germline CDR1 reads LGHNA; CDR2 reads YSLEER. This CDR3 is built from 13 residues. The DNA for the CDR3 is TGCGCCAGCAGCCAAGACGAAAAAAATGAGCAGTTCTTC. Protein: CASSQDEKNEQFF.

This clonotype was detected a few times. V usage is TRBV2 and J usage is TRBJ2-3; tentative D call: TRBD1 (6 bases). CDR3 size: 14 residues. Trimming left V 2 bases short and J 4 bases short, with 10 bases between. The germline gives CDR1 SNHLY, CDR2 FYNNEI. Here the CDR3 DNA reads TGTGCCAGCAGTGAATCCGCAGGGGCAGATACGCAGTATTTT. It translates to CASSESAGADTQYF.

The CDR3 DNA follows: TGTGCCACCAGCAGAAAGGCGGGAATCGGGAGGTCCTACGAGCAGTACTTC. As protein: CATSRKAGIGRSYEQYF. The chain couples TRBV15 to TRBJ2-7; TRBD2 matches at 7 bases. Germline V gives CDR1 LNHNV, CDR2 YYDKDF (reference sequence). The CDR3 spans 17 residues. Losses at the gene ends were 2 bases for V and 1 base for J; bases not matched to a gene: 11.

This clonotype has just a few counts. The chain couples TRBV6-1 to TRBJ2-1, with 10 bases identical to TRBD2. Per the germline V gene, CDR1 is MNHNS and CDR2 is SASEGT. The CDR3 runs to 18 residues. J lost 4 bases, V lost 6 bases, and 15 bases had no gene match. CDR3 DNA sequence: TGTGCCAGCAGCCCCCGCCCCCGCCTACTAGCGGGATACAATGAGCAGTTCTTC. As protein: CASSPRPRLLAGYNEQFF.

In the case of this clonotype: One end of the junction does not line up with germline, which may come from a read error. The chain couples TRBV12-3 or TRBV12-4 to TRBJ2-2, with D perhaps assigned TRBD1 or TRBD2 (5 bases each). This CDR3 has 17 amino acids. The CDR3 bases are TGTGCCAGCAGTTTGAACGGGGCCCTTACAAACACCGTGGAGCTGTTTTTT. Translated: CASSLNGALTNTVELFF.

This clonotype was counted a few times. The V and J genes are TRBV7-9 and TRBJ2-7; 9 bases map to TRBD1. There are 14 residues in the CDR3. Trimming took 4 bases from V and 3 from J; bases not matched to a gene: 4. The V gene's germline CDR1 is SEHNR and CDR2 FQNEAQ (reference sequence). The CDR3 region is CASSSRGQGYEQYF. In nucleotides, the CDR3 is TGTGCCAGCAGCTCGAGGGGACAGGGCTACGAGCAGTACTTC.

This clonotype turned up a few times. The rearrangement links TRBV7-8 to TRBJ2-1; D perhaps matches TRBD1 (6 bases). Germline V CDR1 and CDR2: SGHVS, FQNEAQ. Deletions cut 0 bases from V and 6 bases from J, with 9 bases between. CDR3 length: 14 residues. CDR3 in DNA: TGTGCCAGCAGCTTAGCGGGGGCATTCAATGAGCAGTTCTTC. Residues: CASSLAGAFNEQFF.

A few counts support this clonotype. The chain couples TRBV5-1 to TRBJ1-1; tentatively, D is TRBD1 (5 bases). There are 16 residues in the CDR3. Per the germline V gene, CDR1 is SGHRS and CDR2 is YFSETQ. V was clipped by 6 bases and J by 1 base, with 19 bases between them. CDR3 in DNA: TGCGCCAGCAAGCTCGGGACCGGGGAACAGAACACTGAAGCTTTCTTT. Its protein is CASKLGTGEQNTEAFF.

V usage is TRBV9 and J usage is TRBJ2-3; D gene uncertain. This CDR3 contains 16 residues. Germline CDR1 reads SGDLS; CDR2 reads YYNGEE. Trimming took off 1 base at V and 0 bases at J, with 12 bases between the two ends. The CDR3 region has the DNA TGTGCCAGCAGCGTAAGCCTATCACCTAGCACAGATACGCAGTATTTT. It is translated as CASSVSLSPSTDTQYF. The full variable domain, in which reference TRBV9 and TRBJ2-3 provide the parts outside the CDR3, is DSGVTQTPKHLITATGQRVTLRCSPRSGDLSVYWYQQSLDQGLQFLIQYYNGEERAKGNILERFSAQQFPDLHSELNLSSLELGDSALYFCASSVSLSPSTDTQYFGPGTRLTVL.

This chain uses TRBV6-1 with TRBJ2-1; maybe TRBD2 (6 bases). CDR1 is MNHNS, CDR2 SASEGT, per germline. The CDR3 has 15 residues. V was trimmed by 0 bases and J by 4 bases, leaving 10 bases between them. The CDR3 DNA sequence: TGTGCCAGCAGTGAAGCGCCGGGGGTGTACAATGAGCAGTTCTTC. It yields the protein CASSEAPGVYNEQFF.